The rows below give T cell receptor beta chains drawn from one sample of a study of T cells after yellow fever vaccination. TCRdb re-called the 5' RACE reads through MiXCR, storing one row per CDR3 protein. The table lists around 140,000 distinct CDR3 sequences, over 7% of them singletons. The sequences come from CD4+ T cells sorted from PBMCs, collected 5 days after the yellow fever booster vaccination. All receptors come from a man aged 25-40 years who received the YFV17D yellow fever vaccine. The CDR3 runs from the conserved cysteine through the conserved F or W. D genes are given only for firm matches. Expanded clones are given a class, and other clones once, few, many or no size at all.

clone size,V gene,J gene,D gene,CDR3 DNA,CDR3 protein
many,TRBV10-1,TRBJ2-3,.,TGCGCCAGCAGTACTAGATACACAGATACGCAGTATTTT,CASSTRYTDTQYF
many,TRBV20-1,TRBJ2-7,.,TGCAGTGCTAGTTCAACGCAGGGGGGGTCCTACGAGCAGTACTTC,CSASSTQGGSYEQYF
many,TRBV29-1,TRBJ2-3,.,TGCAGCGTTGCTTGGCGGGACACAGATACGCAGTATTTT,CSVAWRDTDTQYF
few,TRBV29-1,TRBJ2-3,TRBD2,TGCAGCGTTGGGGCTAGCGGGAGGCTGGCAGATACGCAGTATTTT,CSVGASGRLADTQYF
many,TRBV29-1,TRBJ1-1,TRBD1,TGCAGCGTTATAGGACAGGGAAGGACTGAAGCTTTCTTT,CSVIGQGRTEAFF
many,TRBV5-1,TRBJ2-3,TRBD2,TGCGCCAGCAGCTACATAGCGGGGGGGTCAGATACGCAGTATTTT,CASSYIAGGSDTQYF
many,TRBV6-2/TRBV6-3,TRBJ1-1,.,TGTGCCAGCAGTGTGGGGACTGAAGCTTTCTTT,CASSVGTEAFF
many,TRBV20-1,TRBJ1-5,.,TGCAGTAGAGGTCGGGCAGGTCAGCCCCAGCATTTT,CSRGRAGQPQHF
many,TRBV19,TRBJ1-4,TRBD1,TGTGCCAGTAGCACCTGGACAGGGGGCCTTAATGAAAAACTGTTTTTT,CASSTWTGGLNEKLFF
many,TRBV7-9,TRBJ1-2,.,TGTGCCAGCAGCTTAGCAGGGGGAGATGGCTACACCTTC,CASSLAGGDGYTF
many,TRBV2,TRBJ2-5,TRBD2,TGTGCCAGCAGTGGACTAGCGGGATCCCTGTACTTC,CASSGLAGSLYF
many,TRBV12-3/TRBV12-4,TRBJ2-1,.,TGTGCCAGCAGTTCATCGGGGTCCAATGAGCAGTTCTTC,CASSSSGSNEQFF
many,TRBV20-1,TRBJ2-1,.,TGCAGTGCAGAAAATACAGGGAAGCAGTTCTTC,CSAENTGKQFF
many,TRBV12-3/TRBV12-4,TRBJ2-5,.,TGTGCCAGCAGTATCCGACAGGACCAAGAGACCCAGTACTTC,CASSIRQDQETQYF
many,TRBV20-1,TRBJ1-6,.,TGCAGTGCTAGGCAAACGACAGGCGGTAATTCACCCCTCCACTTT,CSARQTTGGNSPLHF
few,TRBV5-1,TRBJ2-5,.,TGCGCCAGCAGCTTGGGGGTAGCGGAGACCCAGTACTTC,CASSLGVAETQYF
few,TRBV9,TRBJ2-6,.,TGTGCCAGCAGCGTCGTCCCGGGACACCTCAGCTCTGGGGCCAACGTCCTGACTTTC,CASSVVPGHLSSGANVLTF
many,TRBV11-2,TRBJ1-4,.,TGTGCCAGCAGCTTTGACAAATCAACTAATGAAAAACTGTTTTTT,CASSFDKSTNEKLFF
many,TRBV7-9,TRBJ1-1,.,TGTGCCAGCAGGCGGGAGGGAGGGAACACTGAAGCTTTCTTT,CASRREGGNTEAFF
many,TRBV7-6,TRBJ2-3,TRBD2,TGTGCCAGCAGCTTAATAGCCCCTGTAGCGGGGGGCACAGATACGCAGTATTTT,CASSLIAPVAGGTDTQYF
many,TRBV29-1,TRBJ2-2,.,TGCAGCGGCCTCCGGACCACCGGGGAGCTTTTTTTT,CSGLRTTGELFF
many,TRBV28,TRBJ2-3,.,TGTGCCAGCTCATCAGGGGAAGATACGCAGTATTTT,CASSSGEDTQYF
many,TRBV30,TRBJ1-6,.,TGTGCCTGGAGAGTGGTAGCGCCCTATAATTCACCCCTCCACTTT,CAWRVVAPYNSPLHF
many,TRBV20-1,TRBJ1-3,.,TGCAGTGCTAGAATCGTAAGCTCTGGAAACACCATATATTTT,CSARIVSSGNTIYF
many,TRBV12-3/TRBV12-4,TRBJ2-1,TRBD1,TGTGCCAGCGGATGGACAGGTTCCTACAATGAGCAGTTCTTC,CASGWTGSYNEQFF
many,TRBV10-2,TRBJ2-3,.,TGCGCCAGCAGTGACCCAGATACGCAGTATTTT,CASSDPDTQYF
many,TRBV20-1,TRBJ2-7,.,TGCAGTGCTAGCTTGAGGAGCGTGGCCTACGAGCAGTACTTC,CSASLRSVAYEQYF
many,TRBV6-2/TRBV6-3,TRBJ2-1,.,TGTGCCAGCACCCCCTGGGGGTACAATGAGCAGTTCTTC,CASTPWGYNEQFF
.,TRBV20-1,TRBJ2-7,TRBD2,TGCTGCGCTAGTAGGGACGACGCGGGACTAGACAGCGAGCAGTACTTC,CCASRDDAGLDSEQYF
many,TRBV5-5,TRBJ1-3,.,TGTGCCAGCAGCTTGGCCGCAGGGGCTGATGGAAACACCATATATTTT,CASSLAAGADGNTIYF
many,TRBV7-2,TRBJ2-2,.,TGTGCCAGCAGCCCCAGGACTTCCACCGGGGAGCTGTTTTTT,CASSPRTSTGELFF
many,TRBV20-1,TRBJ1-1,.,TGCAGTGCTAGTCAGGGCACTGAAGCTTTCTTT,CSASQGTEAFF
many,TRBV12-3/TRBV12-4,TRBJ2-2,.,TGTGCCAGCAGTGGGATTTGGACAGAGAACACCGGGGAGCTGTTTTTT,CASSGIWTENTGELFF
many,TRBV5-4,TRBJ2-5,TRBD2,TGTGCCAGCAGCTTGATCACGGGAGGTAGAGAGACCCAGTACTTC,CASSLITGGRETQYF
few,TRBV5-1,TRBJ2-1,TRBD1,TGCGCCAGCAGCACCGGCCCAGGGGGCTACAATGAGCAGTTCTTC,CASSTGPGGYNEQFF
few,TRBV6-5,TRBJ2-5,.,TGTGCCAGCAGTTACTCTAACAGAAGGCAAGAGACCCAGTACTTC,CASSYSNRRQETQYF
many,TRBV20-1,TRBJ2-7,TRBD1,TGCAGTGCGCACCGGACAGGGCGGACCTACGAGCAGTACTTC,CSAHRTGRTYEQYF
.,TRBV23-1,TRBJ2-1,.,TGCGCCAGCAGTCAACCAAAGCGCCCTGAGCAGTTCTTC,CASSQPKRPEQFF
many,TRBV11-2,TRBJ1-1,.,TGTGCCAGCAGCCCGCAAGGGGGGGCTTTCTTT,CASSPQGGAFF
many,TRBV29-1,TRBJ2-5,.,TGCAGCGTTGAAGCCAGGTCGGGGGAGACCCAGTACTTC,CSVEARSGETQYF
many,TRBV12-3/TRBV12-4,TRBJ1-1,.,TGTGCCAGCAGTTTTAGGGCAGGCAACACTGAAGCTTTCTTT,CASSFRAGNTEAFF
many,TRBV7-9,TRBJ1-5,.,TGTGCCAGCAGCTTAGGGGGCAGGGACCCTAGCAATCAGCCCCAGCATTTT,CASSLGGRDPSNQPQHF